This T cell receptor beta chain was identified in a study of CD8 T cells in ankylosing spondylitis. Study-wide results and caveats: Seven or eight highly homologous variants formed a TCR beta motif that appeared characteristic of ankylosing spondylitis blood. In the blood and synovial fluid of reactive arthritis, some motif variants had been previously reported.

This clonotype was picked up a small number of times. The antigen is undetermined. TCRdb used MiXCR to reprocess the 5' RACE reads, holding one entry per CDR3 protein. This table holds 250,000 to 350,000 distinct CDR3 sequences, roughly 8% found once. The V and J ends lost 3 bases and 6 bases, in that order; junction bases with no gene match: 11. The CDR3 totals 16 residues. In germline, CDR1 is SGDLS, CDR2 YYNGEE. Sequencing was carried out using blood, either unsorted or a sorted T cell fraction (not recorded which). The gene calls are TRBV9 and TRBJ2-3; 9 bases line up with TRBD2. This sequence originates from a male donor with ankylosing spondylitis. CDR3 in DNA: TGTGCCAGCAGCGACCTGATAGCGGGAGCCGGGGATACGCAGTATTTT. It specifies CASSDLIAGAGDTQYF. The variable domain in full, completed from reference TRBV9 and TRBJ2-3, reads DSGVTQTPKHLITATGQRVTLRCSPRSGDLSVYWYQQSLDQGLQFLIQYYNGEERAKGNILERFSAQQFPDLHSELNLSSLELGDSALYFCASSDLIAGAGDTQYFGPGTRLTVL.